This passage covers 31 T cell receptor beta chains from one sample sequenced in a study of radiotherapy plus CTLA-4 blockade in lung cancer. TCRdb keeps only in-frame clones here, not all; method: immunoSEQ multiplex PCR. The data contain 80,000 or so clones, about 79% of them singletons. The sequenced sample was peripheral blood, obtained from a patient treated with radiotherapy plus ipilimumab. The receptors originated from a human donor with non-small cell lung cancer who had a partial response to radiotherapy plus ipilimumab. Some clones in this sample may be carry-over from other donors' samples.

The J gene is TRBJ1-5, the V gene TRBV6-4; D uncertain. Per the germline V gene, CDR1 is MRHNA and CDR2 is SNTAGT. V lost 8 bases, J lost 0 bases, and 17 bases lay in between. The CDR3 covers 16 residues. The CDR3 sequence is CASPSRGRYSNQPQHF. The CDR3 DNA sequence: TGTGCCAGCCCGAGCCGGGGAAGATATAGCAATCAGCCCCAGCATTTT.

The rearrangement joins TRBV19 to TRBJ2-5; no firm D call. The tail of the sequence fits TRBJ2-7 better, so the J call may be wrong. CDR3 size: 11 residues. Germline V CDR1 and CDR2: LNHDA, SQIVND (reference sequence). The CDR3 sequence: CASSNSYEQYF. The DNA of the CDR3 is TGTGCCAGTAGTAACTCCTACGAGCAGTACTTC.

The V call is TRBV29-1, the J call TRBJ1-1, with a tentative D call TRBD1 (5 bases). Per the germline V gene, CDR1 is SQVTM and CDR2 is ANQGSEA. The CDR3 consists of 13 residues. Trimming removed 1 base from V and 1 base from J, with 7 bases in between. The DNA of the CDR3 is TGCAGCGTTGAAGGGCAGGGGAACACTGAAGCTTTCTTT. Amino acid sequence: CSVEGQGNTEAFF.

This chain connects TRBV19 to TRBJ1-2, with D tentatively TRBD1 (5 bases). The CDR3 loop spans 12 amino acids. Germline CDR1 reads LNHDA; CDR2 reads SQIVND (reference sequence). Trimming shortened V by 7 bases and J by 7 bases, and 13 bases separated the two germline ends. The CDR3 sequence is CASNTDIFGYTF. The CDR3 DNA follows: TGTGCCAGTAACACGGACATCTTTGGCTACACCTTC.

The chain couples TRBV27 to TRBJ2-7; D gene unclear. The germline gives CDR1 MNHEY, CDR2 SMNVEV (reference sequence). Trimming cost V 3 bases and J 0 bases, with 6 bases left between them. The CDR3 totals 13 residues. The CDR3 DNA sequence: TGTGCCAGCAGTTTCTTGAGCTCCTACGAGCAGTACTTC. Residues: CASSFLSSYEQYF.

This clone turned up a few times. The chain joins TRBV5-4 to TRBJ2-7; possible D gene TRBD1, 5 bases. Trimming left V 4 bases short and J 7 bases short, with 12 bases between. The CDR3 is 12 residues long. Germline V gene sequence: CDR1 SGHNT, CDR2 YYREEE (reference sequence). The chain's CDR3 is CASSQNRLEQYF. In nucleotides, the CDR3 is TGTGCCAGCAGCCAGAACAGGCTTGAGCAGTACTTC.

This chain uses TRBV28 with TRBJ2-7; TRBD1 is a possible D gene (6 bases). Trimming removed 5 bases from V and 4 bases from J, with 9 bases in between. CDR1 and CDR2 (germline): MDHEN, SYDVKM. This CDR3 has 12 residues. Here the CDR3 reads CASSAQGYEQYF. Here the CDR3 DNA reads TGTGCCAGCAGTGCACAGGGTTACGAGCAGTACTTC.

This clone appeared once. This rearrangement joins TRBV20-1 to TRBJ1-1, with D possibly being TRBD1 (5 bases). Trimming took 3 bases from V and 6 from J, leaving 8 bases between them. The CDR3 loop spans 11 amino acids. Germline V gene lookup returns CDR1 DFQATT and CDR2 SNEGSKA (reference sequence). The CDR3 sequence is CSASPGPEAFF. The CDR3 region has the DNA TGCAGTGCTAGCCCAGGGCCTGAAGCTTTCTTT.

The chain links TRBV28 to TRBJ1-5, with D perhaps TRBD1 (5 bases). The ends were cut back, 5 bases at V and 5 bases at J, with 22 bases in the middle. Germline V gene data show CDR1 as MDHEN and CDR2 as SYDVKM. The CDR3 has 17 residues. This CDR3 reads CASSLRQGRLLHQPQHF. As DNA, the CDR3 is TGTGCCAGCAGTCTTCGGCAGGGTCGATTGCTGCATCAGCCCCAGCATTTT.

V gene TRBV9 combines with J gene TRBJ2-5, with 8 bases lining up with TRBD2. Germline lookup yields CDR1 SGDLS and CDR2 YYNGEE. The length of the CDR3 is 15 residues. V dropped 4 bases and J dropped 2; count of bases not matched to a gene: 7. CDR3 nucleotide sequence: TGTGCCAGCAGCCAGCGGACTAGCCTGCAAGAGACCCAGTACTTC. Protein product: CASSQRTSLQETQYF.

The chain joins TRBV6-5 to TRBJ1-1, with TRBD1 matching over 10 bases. V lost 5 bases, J lost 10 bases, and 13 bases stayed unmatched. Germline CDR1 and CDR2: MNHEY and SVGAGI. This CDR3 has 15 amino acids. Here the CDR3 reads CASSTRTGGIGGAFF. As DNA, the CDR3 is TGTGCCAGCAGTACGCGGACAGGGGGTATAGGGGGAGCTTTCTTT.

The chain has TRBV15 and TRBJ2-7; TRBD2 might be the D (5 bases). This CDR3 is built from 15 residues. Germline values: CDR1 LNHNV, CDR2 YYDKDF (reference sequence). V dropped 5 bases and J dropped 5 bases, with 19 bases sitting between them. In DNA form, the CDR3 reads TGTGCCACCAGCTATGACGGAGGTTCTAGAGACGAGCAGTACTTC. Protein: CATSYDGGSRDEQYF.

The chain uses TRBV28 and TRBJ1-1, with 7 bases lining up with TRBD1. The CDR3 runs to 15 residues. The germline CDR1 and CDR2 sequences are MDHEN and SYDVKM. V lost 5 bases, J lost 0 bases, and 6 bases stayed unmatched. CDR3 sequence (DNA): TGTGCCAGCAGTGTAACAGGGGCCGTGAACACTGAAGCTTTCTTT. Protein sequence: CASSVTGAVNTEAFF.

J is TRBJ2-7 and V is TRBV7-6, with 7 positions matching TRBD2. CDR3 length: 15 amino acids. The germline CDR1 and CDR2 sequences are SGHVS and FNYEAQ. Germline trimming cut 1 base from V and 3 bases from J; bases unmatched to any gene: 6. This chain's CDR3 is CASSLGGREGYEQYF. The DNA of the CDR3 is TGTGCCAGCAGCTTAGGTGGGAGGGAGGGCTACGAGCAGTACTTC. The full variable domain, with the rest looked up from reference TRBV7-6 and TRBJ2-7, is GAGVSQSPRYKVTKRGQDVALRCDPISGHVSLYWYRQALGQGPEFLTYFNYEAQQDKSGLPNDRFSAERPEGSISTLTIQRTEQRDSAMYRCASSLGGREGYEQYFGPGTRLTVT.

The rearrangement links TRBV2 to TRBJ1-5, with a tentative D call TRBD1 (5 bases). This CDR3 is built from 15 residues. The V gene lost 4 bases and the J gene lost 3 bases, with 13 bases spanning the gap. Per germline, CDR1 SNHLY and CDR2 FYNNEI. This CDR3 is CASSGQGLYNQPQHF. Written as DNA, the CDR3 is TGTGCCAGCAGTGGCCAGGGATTGTACAATCAGCCCCAGCATTTT.

In nucleotides, the CDR3 is TGTGCCAGCAGCCCCTCGACAGGGTTTACCTACGAGCAGTACTTC. Protein product: CASSPSTGFTYEQYF. The chain carries TRBV5-4 and TRBJ2-7, with 7 bases that match TRBD1. This CDR3 is built from 15 residues. After removal of 4 bases from V and 2 bases from J, the junction contained 9 bases not matched to a gene. Germline values: CDR1 SGHNT, CDR2 YYREEE (reference sequence).

The chain carries TRBV28 and TRBJ1-1; D gene ambiguous. From germline, CDR1 is MDHEN and CDR2 SYDVKM. V was shortened by 8 bases and J by 3 bases, with 16 bases between the two germline ends. The CDR3 covers 14 residues. As DNA, the CDR3 is TGTGCCAGCTTGGATTTGGCGGCCGACACTGAAGCTTTCTTT. Translation: CASLDLAADTEAFF. The entire variable domain, with the rest obtained from reference TRBV28 and TRBJ1-1, is as follows: DVKVTQSSRYLVKRTGEKVFLECVQDMDHENMFWYRQDPGLGLRLIYFSYDVKMKEKGDIPEGYSVSREKKERFSLILESASTNQTSMYLCASLDLAADTEAFFGQGTRLTVV.

Worth noting for this clone: A junction end diverges from the germline sequence, so it may reflect a read error. J is TRBJ1-2 and V is TRBV2; weak D call: TRBD1 (5 bases). CDR3 length: 13 amino acids. CDR1 SNHLY and CDR2 FYNNEI come from the germline V gene. CDR3 sequence reads: CTSSEVGAGGYTF. The DNA of the CDR3 is TGTACCAGCAGTGAAGTTGGGGCCGGTGGCTACACCTTC.

The CDR3 region is CASSSWTGAEKTQYF. CDR3 nucleotide sequence: TGTGCCAGCAGCTCTTGGACAGGGGCGGAAAAGACCCAGTACTTC. This chain links TRBV5-4 with TRBJ2-5; TRBD1 matches at 9 bases. V shed 3 bases, J shed 6 bases, and the junction held 9 bases outside the gene matches. This CDR3 has 15 amino acids. Germline lookup yields CDR1 SGHNT and CDR2 YYREEE (reference sequence).

The chain links TRBV19 to TRBJ2-3; 9 nucleotides align to TRBD2. There are 16 residues in the CDR3. J lost 0 bases, V lost 2 bases, and 3 bases had no gene match. Germline V gives CDR1 LNHDA, CDR2 SQIVND (reference sequence). In DNA, the CDR3 is TGTGCCAGTAGTATAATCCTAGCGGGGAGCACAGATACGCAGTATTTT. Translation: CASSIILAGSTDTQYF.

This chain joins TRBV7-2 and TRBJ2-7; D remains ambiguous. This CDR3 has 11 residues. With 0 bases removed from V and 7 bases from J, the gap between germline ends came to 4 bases. Germline CDR1 SGHTA, CDR2 FQGNSA. The CDR3 is CASSLALEQYF. CDR3 DNA sequence: TGTGCCAGCAGCTTAGCACTGGAGCAGTACTTC.

The chain joins TRBV29-1 to TRBJ2-3; TRBD2 agrees at 7 bases. CDR3 length: 14 amino acids. Per germline, CDR1 SQVTM and CDR2 ANQGSEA. Losses at the gene ends were 4 bases for V and 2 bases for J; bases not matched to a gene: 6. Here the CDR3 DNA reads TGCAGCGTTGTAAGGGACTACGACACAGATACGCAGTATTTT. Protein sequence: CSVVRDYDTDTQYF.

This sequence joins TRBV4-1 and TRBJ1-5; tentatively, D is TRBD1 (5 bases). Germline values: CDR1 MGHRA, CDR2 YSYEKL. V lost 0 bases and J lost 2, with 14 bases in between. The CDR3 is made up of 17 amino acids. The CDR3 here is CASSQDPPRAGNQPQHF. The CDR3 nucleotides read TGCGCCAGCAGCCAAGATCCCCCCAGGGCCGGCAATCAGCCCCAGCATTTT.

The chain employs TRBV30 and TRBJ2-5, with 10 bases aligning to TRBD1. The CDR3 length is 16 residues. Germline-derived CDR1 and CDR2 are GTSNPN and SVGIG (reference sequence). The trim removed 0 bases at V and 1 base at J, leaving 5 bases unmatched. CDR3 protein: CAWSVGTGVSQETQYF. The CDR3 region has the DNA TGTGCCTGGAGTGTTGGGACAGGGGTTTCCCAAGAGACCCAGTACTTC. The whole variable domain, filled in from reference TRBV30 and TRBJ2-5, reads SQTIHQWPATLVQPVGSPLSLECTVEGTSNPNLYWYRQAAGRGLQLLFYSVGIGQISSEVPQNLSASRPQDRQFILSSKKLLLSDSGFYLCAWSVGTGVSQETQYFGPGTRLLVL.

This chain connects TRBV5-4 to TRBJ1-6, with 9 nucleotides matching TRBD1. Germline assignment: CDR1 SGHNT and CDR2 YYREEE (reference sequence). The CDR3 sequence is 14 residues long. V dropped 3 bases and J dropped 11; count of bases not matched to a gene: 6. CDR3 protein: CASSSGTGRPPLHF. The CDR3 coding sequence is TGTGCCAGCAGCTCCGGGACAGGGCGGCCACCCCTCCACTTT. Filled out from reference TRBV5-4 and TRBJ1-6, the complete variable domain reads ETGVTQSPTHLIKTRGQQVTLRCSSQSGHNTVSWYQQALGQGPQFIFQYYREEENGRGNFPPRFSGLQFPNYSSELNVNALELDDSALYLCASSSGTGRPPLHFGNGTRLTVT.

The count of this clone is one. J is TRBJ1-1 and V is TRBV6-1; possibly TRBD1 for D (6 bases). Germline values: CDR1 MNHNS, CDR2 SASEGT. Trimming removed 4 bases at V and 5 bases at J, with 14 bases between. This CDR3 spans 14 amino acids. The CDR3 loop is CASSAGDRRTEAFF. In DNA, the CDR3 is TGTGCCAGCAGTGCGGGTGACAGGAGAACTGAAGCTTTCTTT.

This chain joins TRBV18 and TRBJ2-3; 9 bases agree with TRBD2. The junction had 4 bases not matched to a gene; V was cut back by 6 bases and J by 0 bases. The CDR3 spans 15 residues. Germline V gene sequence: CDR1 KGHSH, CDR2 LQKENI. In nucleotides, the CDR3 is TGTGCCAGCTCCCTAGCGGGGTCTAGCACAGATACGCAGTATTTT. Its translation: CASSLAGSSTDTQYF.

The chain joins TRBV27 to TRBJ1-4, with D possibly TRBD1 on 6 matching bases. V lost 5 bases and J 5 bases, leaving 12 bases between the germline ends. The CDR3 consists of 14 residues. The germline V gene has CDR1 MNHEY and CDR2 SMNVEV (reference sequence). Here the CDR3 reads CASSPRRGNEKLFF. The CDR3 DNA follows: TGTGCCAGCAGTCCACGAAGGGGGAATGAAAAACTGTTTTTT.

V usage is TRBV4-3 and J usage is TRBJ2-3; D is possibly TRBD2 (5 bases). The CDR3 runs 13 residues. The germline V and J ends were trimmed by 6 bases and 3 bases, with 10 bases remaining between them. Germline V gives CDR1 LGHNA, CDR2 YSLEER. This CDR3 reads CASRDRGTDTQYF. The CDR3 nucleotides read TGCGCCAGCAGGGACCGCGGGACAGATACGCAGTATTTT.

V and J are TRBV5-1 and TRBJ2-2; TRBD1 matches at 9 bases. Germline V lookup: CDR1 SGHRS, CDR2 YFSETQ. Trimming cost V 1 base and J 3 bases; bases outside gene matches: 1. The CDR3 loop spans 15 amino acids. CDR3 protein: CASSLRTGDTGELFF. CDR3 sequence (DNA): TGCGCCAGCAGCTTGCGGACAGGGGACACCGGGGAGCTGTTTTTT.

The chain has TRBV4-2 and TRBJ2-1; the match to TRBD2 covers 10 bases. This CDR3 is 15 amino acids long. Germline V CDR1 and CDR2: LGHNA, YNFKEQ. V was clipped by 1 base and J by 6 bases; unmatched bases: 3. This CDR3 is CASSQASGRSNEQFF. CDR3 DNA sequence: TGTGCCAGCAGCCAAGCTAGCGGGAGAAGCAATGAGCAGTTCTTC.